A single T cell receptor beta chain is shown here with its context. Antigen specificity is unknown. This record comes from a study of T cell responses to AZD1222 COVID-19 vaccine. Study results and limitations: Repertoire sampling was restricted to post-peak T cell response timepoints. Reports say nearly half of spike-specific TCRs go after unmutated variant regions. The donor cohort was predominantly white British with a female majority, and clonal diversity may have been underestimated.

The ends lost 0 bases at V and 5 bases at J; junction bases unmatched: 7. Germline loops: CDR1 LGHNA, CDR2 YNFKEQ. The CDR3 has 17 residues. Assay used: immunoSEQ multiplex PCR; TCRdb lists only in-frame clones, some missing. The sample yields roughly 150,000 clones, over 90% seen once. The gene calls are TRBV4-2 and TRBJ2-5; TRBD2 aligns across 12 bases. The sequencing used peripheral blood, collected on day 0 of AZD1222 vaccination. The receptor comes from an adult in good health. In nucleotides, the CDR3 is TGTGCCAGCAGCCAAGATATCGCTAGCGGGAGGGGGGAGACCCAGTACTTC. Its translation: CASSQDIASGRGETQYF.